The clone carrying this T cell receptor beta chain has only a few counts. Its antigen is unknown. This may arise from a read error, as a much more abundant clone is one base away. With around 450 ng total RNA as template and a constant-region primer, TCR beta cDNA was made. Three-round nested multiplex PCR performed with slightly modified ARM-PCR produced the TCR beta libraries. The first two PCR rounds used TRBV1-TRBV30 primers with a Cbeta primer, roughly 10 cycles each. TCRdb passed the multiplex PCR reads through MiXCR, listing each CDR3 protein once. This table has about 99,000 distinct CDR3 sequences, about 70% appearing once. RNA and DNA were co-extracted from approximately 20-30 mg of unsorted bulk tissue. Surgeons treated the primary liver carcinoma of the patients by surgical resection. Patients were chronically HBV-infected and treatment-naive. The data belong to a study of tumor-infiltrating lymphocytes in primary liver carcinoma. Study-wide findings and caveats: The overlap of tumor-adjacent and tumor-blood pairs was smaller than that of tumor region pairs. Roughly 7.5-24% of top clones, and no more, occurred in all five tumor regions.

This CDR3 is 14 amino acids long. Germline V CDR1 and CDR2: MNHEY, SVGAGI. The chain combines TRBV6-5 with TRBJ1-1; D is uncertain. This receptor was obtained from an older woman with primary liver carcinoma and hepatitis B virus infection. Input material: liver tumor tissue from sampling region 5. Regarding subset: tumor region T5, tumor centre. The CDR3 DNA follows: TGTGCCAACAGTTACCGAAGGTTGGGGACTGAAGCTTTCTTT. As protein: CANSYRRLGTEAFF.